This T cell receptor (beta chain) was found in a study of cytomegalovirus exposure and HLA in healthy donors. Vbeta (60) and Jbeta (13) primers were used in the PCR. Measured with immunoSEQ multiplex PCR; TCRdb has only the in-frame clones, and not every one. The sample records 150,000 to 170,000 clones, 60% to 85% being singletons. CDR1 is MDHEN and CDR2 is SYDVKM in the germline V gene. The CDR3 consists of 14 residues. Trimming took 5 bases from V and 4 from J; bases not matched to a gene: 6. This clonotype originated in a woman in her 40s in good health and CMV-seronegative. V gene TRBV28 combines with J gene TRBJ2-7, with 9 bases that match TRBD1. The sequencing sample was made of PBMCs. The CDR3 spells CASSHEDRGYEQYF. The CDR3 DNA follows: TGTGCCAGCAGTCATGAGGACAGGGGATACGAGCAGTACTTC.